Listed here are 19 T cell receptor beta chains from one sample, sequenced in a study of HIV-infected patients and healthy controls. Alpha and beta constant-region primers primed reverse transcription of approximately 0.55 ug RNA. Each of the alpha and beta chains got its own library through chain-specific third strand synthesis with indices. TCRdb passed the 5' RACE reads through MiXCR, listing each CDR3 protein once. The table shows 13,000 or so distinct CDR3 sequences, with 9% to 10% occurring only once. Whole blood was used without fractionation, so all unsorted peripheral T cells were included. The source material was blood. The receptors were sampled from an adult in good health.

With regard to this clonotype: Given a much more abundant clone one base away, this may be a read error. The chain employs TRBV9 and TRBJ2-4; tentatively, D is TRBD2 (5 bases). Germline V CDR1 and CDR2: SGDLS, YYNGEE. The CDR3 has 15 residues. CDR3: CASSVDNGGGRIHYF. CDR3 nucleotides: TGTGCCAGCAGCGTAGATAATGGTGGCGGGCGCATTCATTACTTC.

This clonotype is classed as medium-sized (0.01 to 0.1%). The chain links TRBV20-1 to TRBJ2-2; 12 bases fit TRBD2. Germline lookup yields CDR1 DFQATT and CDR2 SNEGSKA (reference sequence). After removal of 1 base from V and 1 base from J, the junction contained 10 bases not matched to a gene. This CDR3 contains 19 residues. CDR3 bases: TGCAGTGCTAGAGGCGCCCCGGGACTAGCGGGTGGGAACACCGGGGAGCTGTTTTTT. It specifies CSARGAPGLAGGNTGELFF.

By frequency in the sample, this clonotype is medium-sized. The chain combines TRBV7-9 with TRBJ1-4, with 12 nucleotides matching TRBD1. The ends lost 1 base at V and 5 bases at J; junction bases unmatched: 5. This CDR3 comprises 17 residues. Germline lookup yields CDR1 SEHNR and CDR2 FQNEAQ (reference sequence). The CDR3 loop is CASSLGDRGLLNEKLFF. As DNA, the CDR3 is TGTGCCAGCAGCTTAGGGGACAGGGGGCTTCTGAATGAAAAACTGTTTTTT.

This clonotype was counted at least ten times. This chain links TRBV12-3 or TRBV12-4 with TRBJ1-5, with TRBD1 matching 7 bases. J gave up 2 bases and V 6 bases, and 10 bases lay outside the gene matches. This CDR3 has 16 residues. The CDR3: CASRLIQGRRNQPQHF. CDR3 in DNA: TGTGCCAGCAGACTCATACAGGGGAGACGCAATCAGCCCCAGCATTTT.

The rearrangement uses TRBV20-1 and TRBJ2-5, with 8 positions matching TRBD2. CDR1 and CDR2 (germline): DFQATT, SNEGSKA (reference sequence). The CDR3 totals 16 residues. V lost 0 bases and J lost 1; bases outside the gene matches: 7. In DNA form, the CDR3 reads TGCAGTGCTAGAGACACTAGCGGCTATATCCAAGAGACCCAGTACTTC. It yields the protein CSARDTSGYIQETQYF.

This clonotype was found many times. This chain joins TRBV3-1 and TRBJ2-2; 8 bases map to TRBD1. Germline loops: CDR1 LGHDT, CDR2 YNNKEL (reference sequence). V shed 7 bases and J 1 base; nucleotides not matched to a gene: 2. The CDR3 contains 14 residues. CDR3 in amino acids: CASIDRGNTGELFF. In DNA form, the CDR3 reads TGTGCCAGCATCGACAGGGGGAACACCGGGGAGCTGTTTTTT.

The chain couples TRBV18 to TRBJ2-1; D may correspond to TRBD1 or TRBD2 (5 bases each). V lost 3 bases and J lost 4, with 7 bases in between. Germline V gene lookup returns CDR1 KGHSH and CDR2 LQKENI. The CDR3 length is 13 residues. The CDR3 loop is CASSPWGYNEQFF. The CDR3 DNA reads as TGTGCCAGCTCACCGTGGGGGTACAATGAGCAGTTCTTC.

The table lists this clonotype with many counts. This rearrangement joins TRBV11-1 to TRBJ2-1, with D tentatively TRBD2 (6 bases). Germline CDR1 SGHAT, CDR2 FQDESV (reference sequence). The germline V and J ends were trimmed by 5 bases and 9 bases, with 14 bases remaining between them. There are 13 residues in the CDR3. This CDR3 reads CASSPTLGGEQFF. CDR3 DNA: TGTGCCAGCAGCCCCACCCTCGGGGGTGAGCAGTTCTTC.

This clonotype was seen more than once but under ten times. This chain connects TRBV7-2 to TRBJ2-5; TRBD2 agrees at 7 bases. J gave up 5 bases and V 1 base, and 4 bases lay outside the gene matches. The CDR3 spans 14 residues. The germline V gene encodes CDR1 SGHTA and CDR2 FQGNSA. CDR3 DNA: TGTGCCAGCAGCTTAGGCGGGGGAGGGGAGACCCAGTACTTC. Protein: CASSLGGGGETQYF.

This clonotype is medium-sized in the sample. The gene calls are TRBV18 and TRBJ1-5; a weak D match, TRBD1 (5 bases). There are 13 residues in the CDR3. V lost 5 bases and J lost 5, with 10 bases in between. The germline V gene encodes CDR1 KGHSH and CDR2 LQKENI. CDR3 loop: CASSSQGDQPQHF. CDR3 nucleotide sequence: TGTGCCAGCTCATCCCAGGGTGATCAGCCCCAGCATTTT.

Ten or more counts support this clonotype. The rearrangement uses TRBV6-2 or TRBV6-3 and TRBJ1-5, with D perhaps matching TRBD1 (5 bases). This CDR3 has 14 residues. Germline values: CDR1 MNHEY, CDR2 SVGEGT. Trimming pared 4 bases from V and 2 bases from J, leaving 9 bases between. The CDR3 here is CASSFLGRNQPQHF. The CDR3 DNA reads TGTGCCAGCAGTTTTCTGGGACGCAATCAGCCCCAGCATTTT.

The sample holds many counts of this clonotype. This sequence joins TRBV12-3 or TRBV12-4 and TRBJ2-3; D gene ambiguous. V was trimmed by 3 bases and J by 1 base, leaving 17 bases between them. This CDR3 comprises 17 residues. CDR3 loop: CASSFPRRERGTDTQYF. The CDR3 coding sequence is TGTGCCAGCAGTTTCCCCCGTAGGGAACGTGGCACAGATACGCAGTATTTT.

Relative to its sample, this clonotype is medium-sized. The chain recombines TRBV3-1 with TRBJ2-1, with 11 bases lining up with TRBD2. Looked up from germline, CDR1 is LGHDT and CDR2 is YNNKEL (reference sequence). After removal of 0 bases from V and 7 bases from J, the junction contained 8 bases not matched to a gene. The CDR3 contains 17 residues. CDR3 protein: CASSQDESSGGRNEQFF. DNA of the CDR3: TGTGCCAGCAGCCAAGATGAATCTAGCGGGGGGCGTAATGAGCAGTTCTTC.

The chain joins TRBV27 to TRBJ2-5, with D possibly matching TRBD2 (6 bases). The length of the CDR3 is 14 residues. Germline values: CDR1 MNHEY, CDR2 SMNVEV (reference sequence). V gave up 6 bases and J gave up 4 bases, with 15 bases separating them. The CDR3 DNA reads TGTGCCAGCAGCTCAAGGGGAGGACTAGAGACCCAGTACTTC. Protein product: CASSSRGGLETQYF.

This clonotype is classed as medium-sized. The CDR3 is CASSQDQVVVGAAYEQYF. The DNA of the CDR3 is TGCGCCAGCAGCCAAGATCAAGTAGTAGTTGGGGCCGCCTACGAGCAGTACTTC. V usage is TRBV4-3 and J usage is TRBJ2-7; TRBD1 might be the D (5 bases). Trimming removed 0 bases at V and 2 bases at J, with 20 bases between. There are 18 residues in the CDR3. Germline CDR1 LGHNA, CDR2 YSLEER.

This clonotype was observed a handful of times. This sequence joins TRBV7-8 and TRBJ2-2; D unclear. Trimming removed 4 bases from V and 0 bases from J, with 12 bases in between. Germline V lookup: CDR1 SGHVS, CDR2 FQNEAQ. This CDR3 contains 16 residues. CDR3 DNA: TGTGCCAGCAGCTCCGGACGGCTAGCGAACACCGGGGAGCTGTTTTTT. Protein product: CASSSGRLANTGELFF.

This clonotype was detected ten times or more. V is TRBV7-9 and J is TRBJ2-7; 7 bases are shared with TRBD1. This CDR3 contains 14 residues. Germline loops: CDR1 SEHNR, CDR2 FQNEAQ (reference sequence). With 4 bases clipped from V and 6 bases from J, the junction kept 9 bases outside the gene matches. As DNA, the CDR3 is TGTGCCAGCAGCTCCCGGGACAGTGTGCCCGAGCAGTACTTC. As protein: CASSSRDSVPEQYF.

This clonotype is medium-sized. CDR3 coding DNA: TGCAGTGCGAGACAGGGGACGGATCAGCCCCAGCATTTT. As protein: CSARQGTDQPQHF. The chain has TRBV20-1 and TRBJ1-5; 8 bases fit TRBD1. V was clipped by 6 bases and J by 5 bases; unmatched bases: 6. Germline CDR1 DFQATT, CDR2 SNEGSKA (reference sequence). The CDR3 is 13 residues long.

The CDR3 here is CASSHLGTGVDSYNEQFF. The CDR3 bases are TGTGCCAGCAGCCACCTCGGAACAGGGGTGGACTCCTACAATGAGCAGTTCTTC. The rearrangement joins TRBV14 to TRBJ2-1, with 7 bases identical to TRBD1. The CDR3 length is 18 residues. V dropped 3 bases and J dropped 0; count of bases not matched to a gene: 11. Germline V gene sequence: CDR1 SGHDN, CDR2 FVKESK.